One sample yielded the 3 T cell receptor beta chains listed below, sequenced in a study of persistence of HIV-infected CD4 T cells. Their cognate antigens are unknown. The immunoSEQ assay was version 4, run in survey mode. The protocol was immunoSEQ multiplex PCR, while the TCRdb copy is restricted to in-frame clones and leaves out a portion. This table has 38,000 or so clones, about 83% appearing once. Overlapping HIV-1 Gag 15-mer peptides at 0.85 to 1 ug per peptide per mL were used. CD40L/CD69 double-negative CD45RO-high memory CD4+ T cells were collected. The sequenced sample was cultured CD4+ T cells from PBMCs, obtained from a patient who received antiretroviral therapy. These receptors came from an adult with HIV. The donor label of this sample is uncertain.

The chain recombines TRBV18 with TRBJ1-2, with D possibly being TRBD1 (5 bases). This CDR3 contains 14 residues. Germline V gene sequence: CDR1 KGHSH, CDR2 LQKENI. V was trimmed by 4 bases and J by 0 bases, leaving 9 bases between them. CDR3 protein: CASSLTTANYGYTF. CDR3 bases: TGTGCCAGCTCACTTACGACAGCTAACTATGGCTACACCTTC.

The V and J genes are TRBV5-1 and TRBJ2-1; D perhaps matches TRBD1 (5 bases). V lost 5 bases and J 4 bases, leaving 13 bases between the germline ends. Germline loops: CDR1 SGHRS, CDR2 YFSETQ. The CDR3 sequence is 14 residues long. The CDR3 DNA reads TGCGCCAGCAGATCGGAGTCAGGGTACAATGAGCAGTTCTTC. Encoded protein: CASRSESGYNEQFF.

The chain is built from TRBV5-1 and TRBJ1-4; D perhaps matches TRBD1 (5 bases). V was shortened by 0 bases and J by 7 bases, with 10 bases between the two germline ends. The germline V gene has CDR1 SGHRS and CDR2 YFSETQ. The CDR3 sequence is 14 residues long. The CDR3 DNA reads TGCGCCAGCAGCTTGGGGGACCATCTTGAAAAACTGTTTTTT. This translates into CASSLGDHLEKLFF. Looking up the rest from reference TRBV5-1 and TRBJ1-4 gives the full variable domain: KAGVTQTPRYLIKTRGQQVTLSCSPISGHRSVSWYQQTPGQGLQFLFEYFSETQRNKGNFPGRFSGRQFSNSRSEMNVSTLELGDSALYLCASSLGDHLEKLFFGSGTQLSVL.